This T cell receptor beta chain was captured in a study of chemoradiotherapy in HPV16-positive cancers. Looking at the study overall: Two HPV16-positive patients' cells yielded candidate HPV-specific clones and common motifs.

After removal of 3 bases from V and 5 bases from J, the junction contained 2 bases not matched to a gene. This CDR3 has 13 residues. Germline CDR1 and CDR2: SGHNT and YYREEE (reference sequence). Repertoires were sampled repeatedly during chemoradiotherapy. Notes on the study in general: Non-HPV-specific T cells did not expand in tumors during treatment, whereas candidate HPV-specific clones and E7-related motifs did.

On this clone itself: Its antigen remains unidentified.

Method: immunoSEQ multiplex PCR; TCRdb's copy keeps in-frame clones and lacks some. Here the sample spans about 510 clones, approximately 83% being singletons. The sample was tumor tissue, taken from a patient who underwent chemoradiotherapy. This clonotype originated in a human donor with HPV-associated anogenital cancer. The chain recombines TRBV5-4 with TRBJ2-5, with 9 positions matching TRBD2. In DNA form, the CDR3 reads TGTGCCAGCAGCTGGGCGGGGGGGGAGACCCAGTACTTC. The encoded protein is CASSWAGGETQYF. The full variable domain, rest sourced from reference TRBV5-4 and TRBJ2-5, is ETGVTQSPTHLIKTRGQQVTLRCSSQSGHNTVSWYQQALGQGPQFIFQYYREEENGRGNFPPRFSGLQFPNYSSELNVNALELDDSALYLCASSWAGGETQYFGPGTRLLVL.